This T cell receptor (beta chain) was identified in a study of T cell responses to AZD1222 COVID-19 vaccine. General observations from the study: Rises in breadth and depth of Spike-specific TCRs came after two AZD1222 doses. Of the AZD1222 recipients, only five to seven were seropositive at baseline. Donors were chiefly white British, with a greater number of females, and clonal diversity was perhaps underestimated.

Second doses at about 4 or about 12 weeks were pooled. Clones were read by immunoSEQ multiplex PCR, and TCRdb kept only the in-frame ones, dropping some. The sample includes around 99,000 clones, approximately 90% of them seen just once. Germline CDR1 and CDR2: SGHKS and YYEKEE (reference sequence). This CDR3 has 14 amino acids. Trimming left V 4 bases short and J 4 bases short, with 12 bases between. With respect to this clone: Its antigen remains unidentified.

The receptor's source is an adult who received the AZD1222 COVID-19 vaccine. The source was peripheral blood, collected 28 days after the second AZD1222 dose. This chain links TRBV5-5 with TRBJ1-5; D gene uncertain. CDR3 nucleotide sequence: TGTGCCAGCAGCATACAAGTGGATAATCAGCCCCAGCATTTT. Its translation is CASSIQVDNQPQHF. Drawing the rest from reference TRBV5-5 and TRBJ1-5, the complete variable domain is DAGVTQSPTHLIKTRGQQVTLRCSPISGHKSVSWYQQVLGQGPQFIFQYYEKEERGRGNFPDRFSARQFPNYSSELNVNALLLGDSALYLCASSIQVDNQPQHFGDGTRLSIL.